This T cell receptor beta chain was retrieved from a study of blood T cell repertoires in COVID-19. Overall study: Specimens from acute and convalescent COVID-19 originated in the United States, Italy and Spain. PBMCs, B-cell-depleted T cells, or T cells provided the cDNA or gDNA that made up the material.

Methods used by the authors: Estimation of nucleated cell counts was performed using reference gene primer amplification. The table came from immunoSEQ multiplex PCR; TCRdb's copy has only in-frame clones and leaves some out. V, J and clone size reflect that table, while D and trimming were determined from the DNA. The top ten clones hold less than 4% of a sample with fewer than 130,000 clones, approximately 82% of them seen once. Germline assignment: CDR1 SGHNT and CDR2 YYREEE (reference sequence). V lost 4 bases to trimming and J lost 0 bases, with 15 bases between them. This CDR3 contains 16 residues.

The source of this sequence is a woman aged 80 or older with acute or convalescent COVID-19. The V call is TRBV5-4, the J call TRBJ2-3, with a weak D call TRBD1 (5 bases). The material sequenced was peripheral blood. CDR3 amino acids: CASSPGSRQSTDTQYF. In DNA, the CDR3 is TGTGCCAGCAGCCCTGGCTCTCGACAGAGCACAGATACGCAGTATTTT.